The 13 T cell receptor beta chains below all came from one sample that was sequenced in a study of PD-1 blockade in classical Hodgkin lymphoma. Sequencing was performed with immunoSEQ multiplex PCR; in TCRdb, only in-frame clones are kept and a portion is missing. The repertoire holds about 100,000 clones, with about 89% as singletons. Relapse after autologous stem cell transplantation occurred in every patient, and brentuximab vedotin exposure varied. The specimen comprised peripheral blood mononuclear cells (PBMCs), sampled before the second cycle of nivolumab. The receptors were gathered from a human donor with classical Hodgkin lymphoma.

The chain carries TRBV9 and TRBJ2-7; no firm D call. Trimming left V 0 bases short and J 0 bases short, with 7 bases between. CDR1 SGDLS and CDR2 YYNGEE come from the germline V gene. The CDR3 length is 14 residues. The CDR3 loop reads CASSVAVGSYEQYF. In DNA, the CDR3 is TGTGCCAGCAGCGTAGCCGTGGGCTCCTACGAGCAGTACTTC.

This chain uses TRBV27 with TRBJ2-2, with 7 bases aligning to TRBD1. The CDR3 is 13 amino acids. With 6 bases clipped from V and 6 bases from J, the junction kept 4 bases outside the gene matches. CDR1 and CDR2 from the germline V gene are MNHEY and SMNVEV (reference sequence). The CDR3 loop reads CASRTGFAGELFF. The CDR3 DNA follows: TGTGCCAGCAGGACAGGGTTTGCCGGGGAGCTGTTTTTT.

The CDR3 DNA reads as TGTGCCAGCAGTGACCCCATCCTCAGGCCCGCTAACTATGGCTACACCTTC. Protein: CASSDPILRPANYGYTF. The rearrangement joins TRBV6-1 to TRBJ1-2; D not resolved. The ends were cut back, 3 bases at V and 0 bases at J, with 17 bases in the middle. Germline V gene lookup returns CDR1 MNHNS and CDR2 SASEGT. The CDR3 covers 17 residues.

The chain links TRBV28 to TRBJ1-2, with 7 bases identical to TRBD1. Germline V gives CDR1 MDHEN, CDR2 SYDVKM. Unmatched junction bases numbered 7, after V lost 6 bases and J lost 6 bases. The CDR3 length is 13 residues. The CDR3 DNA sequence: TGTGCCAGCAGATCCGGGACAGAGGATGGCTACACCTTC. Protein: CASRSGTEDGYTF.

This clone was observed a handful of times. This sequence joins TRBV7-8 and TRBJ2-2, with TRBD1 identical over 8 bases. V trimming: 5 bases; J trimming: 3 bases; junction bases outside the gene matches: 14. Germline CDR1 reads SGHVS; CDR2 reads FQNEAQ. CDR3 length: 18 residues. The CDR3 here is CASSDDIDRGYYTGELFF. The CDR3 DNA is TGTGCCAGCAGCGATGATATAGACAGGGGCTATTACACCGGGGAGCTGTTTTTT.

The chain links TRBV5-1 to TRBJ2-5; D not resolved. The CDR3 sequence is 14 residues long. Germline assignment: CDR1 SGHRS and CDR2 YFSETQ. Trimming left V 2 bases short and J 1 base short, with 9 bases between. CDR3 region: CASSFTIPQETQYF. The CDR3 DNA is TGCGCCAGCAGCTTCACGATCCCCCAAGAGACCCAGTACTTC.

This clone has only one observation. The chain recombines TRBV6-6 with TRBJ1-6, with TRBD1 matching over 9 bases. V lost 7 bases to trimming and J lost 6 bases; unmatched junction nucleotides: 7. The CDR3 is made up of 15 amino acids. Germline lookup yields CDR1 MNHNY and CDR2 SVGAGI (reference sequence). The CDR3 sequence: CASNLRDRVNSPLHF. In DNA form, the CDR3 reads TGTGCCAGCAATCTCCGGGACAGGGTTAATTCACCCCTCCACTTT.

The chain has TRBV15 and TRBJ2-7; 9 bases match TRBD2. Germline CDR1 and CDR2: LNHNV and YYDKDF (reference sequence). Trimming removed 0 bases from V and 1 base from J; junction bases left unmatched: 4. The CDR3 extends over 16 amino acids. CDR3 loop: CATSRELGLASYEQYF. As DNA, the CDR3 is TGTGCCACCAGCAGAGAGTTGGGACTAGCATCCTACGAGCAGTACTTC.

The J gene is TRBJ1-1, the V gene TRBV19, with D maybe TRBD1 (5 bases). Trimming took 6 bases from V and 4 from J, leaving 12 bases between them. The germline V gene has CDR1 LNHDA and CDR2 SQIVND (reference sequence). This CDR3 comprises 13 residues. The CDR3 here is CASREPGPTEAFF. In nucleotides, the CDR3 is TGTGCCAGTAGGGAGCCAGGGCCCACTGAAGCTTTCTTT.

This clone was counted a single time. The chain couples TRBV7-8 to TRBJ2-5; tentative D call: TRBD2 (6 bases). Germline V gene lookup returns CDR1 SGHVS and CDR2 FQNEAQ. The CDR3 is 14 residues long. The V end lost 0 bases, the J end lost 5 bases, and 10 bases lay between the germline ends. The DNA of the CDR3 is TGTGCCAGCAGCTTAGCCCCAGGGAGGGAGACCCAGTACTTC. As protein: CASSLAPGRETQYF. Drawing the rest from reference TRBV7-8 and TRBJ2-5, the complete variable domain is GAGVSQSPRYKVAKRGQDVALRCDPISGHVSLFWYQQALGQGPEFLTYFQNEAQLDKSGLPSDRFFAERPEGSVSTLKIQRTQQEDSAVYLCASSLAPGRETQYFGPGTRLLVL.

This chain connects TRBV11-3 to TRBJ2-5; the D gene is possibly TRBD2 (5 bases). CDR1 is SGHNT and CDR2 is YENEEA in the germline V gene. The CDR3 length is 15 residues. The V and J ends lost 5 bases and 2 bases respectively, with 15 bases between them. The CDR3, as DNA: TGTGCCAGCAGCCTCTCCGGACGGACTCAAGAGACCCAGTACTTC. Translating gives CASSLSGRTQETQYF.

The rearrangement links TRBV11-2 to TRBJ1-5; no clear D. This CDR3 is 13 amino acids long. Per the germline V gene, CDR1 is SGHAT and CDR2 is FQNNGV. With 1 base removed from V and 4 bases from J, the gap between germline ends came to 5 bases. The CDR3 bases are TGTGCCAGCAGCTTAGCAGAGAATCAGCCCCAGCATTTT. It translates to CASSLAENQPQHF.

This clone has a single count. The gene calls are TRBV12-5 and TRBJ2-4; D tentatively reads TRBD1 or TRBD2 (6 bases each). The CDR3 covers 15 residues. Trimming removed 6 bases from V and 9 bases from J, with 21 bases in between. Germline V gives CDR1 LGHNT, CDR2 FRNRAP. The CDR3 DNA follows: TGTGCTAGTGGGCCCACGGGGGCGTCTCACGGCATTCAGTACTTC. Protein: CASGPTGASHGIQYF.